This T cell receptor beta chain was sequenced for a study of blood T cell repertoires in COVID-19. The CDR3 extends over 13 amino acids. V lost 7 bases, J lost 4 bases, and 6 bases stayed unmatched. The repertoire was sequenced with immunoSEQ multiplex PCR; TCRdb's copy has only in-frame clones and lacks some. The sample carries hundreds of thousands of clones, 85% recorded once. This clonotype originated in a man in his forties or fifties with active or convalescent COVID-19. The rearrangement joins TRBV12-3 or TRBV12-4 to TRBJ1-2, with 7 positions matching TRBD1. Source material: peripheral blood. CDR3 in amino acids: CASTRGQAYGYTF. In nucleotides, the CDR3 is TGTGCCAGCACCCGCGGACAGGCCTATGGCTACACCTTC.